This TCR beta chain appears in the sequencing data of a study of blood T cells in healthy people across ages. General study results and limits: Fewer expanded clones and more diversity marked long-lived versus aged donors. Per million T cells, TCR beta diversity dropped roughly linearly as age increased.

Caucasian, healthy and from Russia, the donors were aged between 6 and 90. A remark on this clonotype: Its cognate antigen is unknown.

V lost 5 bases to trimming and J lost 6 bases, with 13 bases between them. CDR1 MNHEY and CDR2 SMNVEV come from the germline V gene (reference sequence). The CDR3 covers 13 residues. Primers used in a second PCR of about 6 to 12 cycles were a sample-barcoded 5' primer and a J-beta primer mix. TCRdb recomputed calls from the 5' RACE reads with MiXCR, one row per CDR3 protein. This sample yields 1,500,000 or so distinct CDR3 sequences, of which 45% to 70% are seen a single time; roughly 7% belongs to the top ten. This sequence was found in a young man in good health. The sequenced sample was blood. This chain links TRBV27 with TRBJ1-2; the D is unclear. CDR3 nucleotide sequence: TGTGCCAGCAGTAACACAAATTCAGATGGCTACACCTTC. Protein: CASSNTNSDGYTF.